Shown below are 18 T cell receptor beta chains from a single sample sequenced in a study of cytomegalovirus exposure and HLA in healthy donors. A multiplex PCR was run with 60 Vbeta primers and 13 Jbeta primers. TCRdb keeps only in-frame clones here, not all; method: immunoSEQ multiplex PCR. Of roughly 80,000 clones in the sample, around 80% are singletons; the top ten hold approximately 1%. Material: PBMCs. The receptors shown here come from a male donor in good health and CMV-seronegative.

The sample holds a few counts of this clone. The chain uses TRBV30 and TRBJ1-6; TRBD1 matches 8 bases. V dropped 0 bases and J dropped 10; count of bases not matched to a gene: 8. The germline V gene encodes CDR1 GTSNPN and CDR2 SVGIG (reference sequence). CDR3 length: 15 amino acids. The CDR3 protein is CAWSVTGGFESPLHF. Here the CDR3 DNA reads TGTGCCTGGAGTGTAACAGGGGGTTTTGAATCACCCCTCCACTTT.

The V call is TRBV28, the J call TRBJ1-1, with 8 bases aligning to TRBD1. The CDR3 length is 13 residues. Germline V gives CDR1 MDHEN, CDR2 SYDVKM. V lost 6 bases to trimming and J lost 4 bases; unmatched junction nucleotides: 4. The CDR3 is CASSLTGGTEAFF. The CDR3 DNA reads TGTGCCAGCAGCCTTACAGGGGGCACTGAAGCTTTCTTT.

The CDR3 reads CATSGTRGETQYF. The DNA for the CDR3 is TGTGCCACCTCCGGGACTAGAGGGGAGACCCAGTACTTC. The V gene is TRBV30, the J gene TRBJ2-5; 8 nucleotides match TRBD2. V lost 8 bases and J lost 5; bases outside the gene matches: 10. The CDR3 totals 13 residues. The germline CDR1 and CDR2 sequences are GTSNPN and SVGIG (reference sequence). The variable domain in full, completed from reference TRBV30 and TRBJ2-5, reads SQTIHQWPATLVQPVGSPLSLECTVEGTSNPNLYWYRQAAGRGLQLLFYSVGIGQISSEVPQNLSASRPQDRQFILSSKKLLLSDSGFYLCATSGTRGETQYFGPGTRLLVL.

This chain joins TRBV7-6 and TRBJ1-1; D may be TRBD1 (5 bases). Germline V CDR1 and CDR2: SGHVS, FNYEAQ. CDR3 length: 13 amino acids. V lost 4 bases and J 5 bases, leaving 11 bases between the germline ends. The CDR3 region is CASSSGGSTEAFF. The DNA of the CDR3 is TGTGCCAGCAGCTCCGGGGGTTCGACTGAAGCTTTCTTT.

This sequence joins TRBV5-6 and TRBJ1-1, with TRBD1 identical over 7 bases. Losses at the gene ends were 7 bases for V and 1 base for J; bases not matched to a gene: 7. CDR3 length: 14 residues. Per germline, CDR1 SGHDT and CDR2 YYEEEE. CDR3 protein: CASGTGTENTEAFF. As DNA, the CDR3 is TGTGCCAGCGGCACCGGGACAGAGAACACTGAAGCTTTCTTT.

The V gene is TRBV28, the J gene TRBJ2-5; D perhaps matches TRBD2 (6 bases). The J call may not be correct, given that the DNA end is closer to TRBJ2-7. The CDR3 has 13 residues. Germline CDR1 and CDR2: MDHEN and SYDVKM. The CDR3 spells CASSPAGRGEQYF. CDR3 DNA sequence: TGTGCCAGCAGCCCCGCCGGGCGGGGCGAGCAGTACTTC.

The V call is TRBV7-9, the J call TRBJ2-3, with 12 positions matching TRBD2. The CDR3 is 17 residues long. Germline V gene lookup returns CDR1 SEHNR and CDR2 FQNEAQ (reference sequence). With V trimmed by 0 bases and J by 5 bases, 6 bases remained unmatched. The CDR3 DNA follows: TGTGCCAGCAGCTTAGCGTCTAGCGGGAGGGCCCAAGATACGCAGTATTTT. Its protein is CASSLASSGRAQDTQYF.

The chain employs TRBV5-6 and TRBJ2-2; 8 bases are a match to TRBD1. CDR1 is SGHDT and CDR2 is YYEEEE in the germline V gene. The trim removed 3 bases at V and 1 base at J, leaving 2 bases unmatched. The CDR3 length is 15 residues. This chain's CDR3 is CASSSGTGNTGELFF. CDR3 nucleotide sequence: TGTGCCAGCAGCTCAGGGACAGGGAACACCGGGGAGCTGTTTTTT.

V gene TRBV30 combines with J gene TRBJ1-2; D perhaps matches TRBD1 (6 bases). The CDR3 is made up of 11 amino acids. Germline values: CDR1 GTSNPN, CDR2 SVGIG (reference sequence). The germline V and J ends were trimmed by 0 bases and 13 bases, with 12 bases remaining between them. The CDR3 DNA is TGTGCCTGGAGTGTACAGGGATCGTGCACCTTC. It codes for CAWSVQGSCTF. Combining the CDR3 with reference TRBV30 and TRBJ1-2 gives the whole variable domain SQTIHQWPATLVQPVGSPLSLECTVEGTSNPNLYWYRQAAGRGLQLLFYSVGIGQISSEVPQNLSASRPQDRQFILSSKKLLLSDSGFYLCAWSVQGSCTFGSGTRLTVV.

The CDR3 coding sequence is TGTGCCAGCAGCTATAGGGGGCCGTTAGATACGCAGTATTTT. This sequence encodes CASSYRGPLDTQYF. The V gene is TRBV11-3, the J gene TRBJ2-3; 7 bases agree with TRBD1. Germline CDR1 is SGHNT and CDR2 is YENEEA. V trimming: 4 bases; J trimming: 5 bases; junction bases outside the gene matches: 6. CDR3 size: 14 residues.

The chain has TRBV7-2 and TRBJ1-2, with a weak D call TRBD1 (5 bases). V lost 2 bases to trimming and J lost 3 bases, with 13 bases between them. The CDR3 spans 15 residues. Germline V gene data show CDR1 as SGHTA and CDR2 as FQGNSA. The CDR3 spells CASSLRGRTDYGYTF. CDR3 DNA sequence: TGTGCCAGCAGCTTAAGGGGTAGAACGGACTATGGCTACACCTTC.

The chain links TRBV19 to TRBJ2-7, with 9 bases aligning to TRBD1. Looked up from germline, CDR1 is LNHDA and CDR2 is SQIVND (reference sequence). V lost 5 bases and J lost 4; bases outside the gene matches: 12. The CDR3 consists of 16 residues. In DNA form, the CDR3 reads TGTGCCAGTAGTGACCTCGCGGGACAGGGTACATACGAGCAGTACTTC. Translating gives CASSDLAGQGTYEQYF.

J is TRBJ2-6 and V is TRBV14, with D possibly matching TRBD1 (6 bases). The CDR3 extends over 17 amino acids. Germline CDR1 SGHDN, CDR2 FVKESK. With 5 bases removed from V and 4 bases from J, the gap between germline ends came to 18 bases. CDR3 region: CASSSLNDRFGANVLTF. The DNA of the CDR3 is TGTGCCAGCAGCTCTCTGAATGACAGGTTCGGGGCCAACGTCCTGACTTTC.

The chain joins TRBV2 to TRBJ2-7; 10 bases agree with TRBD2. The trim removed 8 bases at V and 2 bases at J, leaving 9 bases unmatched. The length of the CDR3 is 15 residues. Germline V gene lookup returns CDR1 SNHLY and CDR2 FYNNEI. The CDR3 bases are TGTGCCAGCCACGGACTAGCGGACCAACCCTACGAGCAGTACTTC. Amino acids: CASHGLADQPYEQYF.

The J gene is TRBJ1-5, the V gene TRBV30, with D possibly TRBD1 on 5 matching bases. Germline CDR1 and CDR2: GTSNPN and SVGIG (reference sequence). Trimming left V 1 base short and J 3 bases short, with 10 bases between. This CDR3 is built from 14 residues. The CDR3 coding sequence is TGTGCCTGGAGTGCAGGGAACAACAATCAGCCCCAGCATTTT. Residues: CAWSAGNNNQPQHF.

The rearrangement uses TRBV28 and TRBJ1-2; no firm D call. The CDR3 has 13 amino acids. V lost 3 bases to trimming and J lost 2 bases, with 7 bases between them. Germline assignment: CDR1 MDHEN and CDR2 SYDVKM. The CDR3 DNA reads as TGTGCCAGCAGTTTGTCTGTGAACTATGGCTACACCTTC. Protein sequence: CASSLSVNYGYTF.

This clone was counted a single time. V usage is TRBV6-6 and J usage is TRBJ1-6; 8 nucleotides agree with TRBD1. J lost 11 bases, V lost 2 bases, and 8 bases had no gene match. In germline, CDR1 is MNHNY, CDR2 SVGAGI (reference sequence). This CDR3 comprises 15 residues. CDR3 sequence (DNA): TGTGCCAGCAGTTACGGACAGGGTCGTCGAACACCCCTCCACTTT. It yields the protein CASSYGQGRRTPLHF.

The chain employs TRBV5-6 and TRBJ1-1, with 8 bases lining up with TRBD1. V dropped 4 bases and J dropped 1; count of bases not matched to a gene: 9. This CDR3 contains 16 residues. Looked up from germline, CDR1 is SGHDT and CDR2 is YYEEEE. As DNA, the CDR3 is TGTGCCAGCAGCCCCTGGACAGGGAGGAAGAACACTGAAGCTTTCTTT. Amino acids: CASSPWTGRKNTEAFF.